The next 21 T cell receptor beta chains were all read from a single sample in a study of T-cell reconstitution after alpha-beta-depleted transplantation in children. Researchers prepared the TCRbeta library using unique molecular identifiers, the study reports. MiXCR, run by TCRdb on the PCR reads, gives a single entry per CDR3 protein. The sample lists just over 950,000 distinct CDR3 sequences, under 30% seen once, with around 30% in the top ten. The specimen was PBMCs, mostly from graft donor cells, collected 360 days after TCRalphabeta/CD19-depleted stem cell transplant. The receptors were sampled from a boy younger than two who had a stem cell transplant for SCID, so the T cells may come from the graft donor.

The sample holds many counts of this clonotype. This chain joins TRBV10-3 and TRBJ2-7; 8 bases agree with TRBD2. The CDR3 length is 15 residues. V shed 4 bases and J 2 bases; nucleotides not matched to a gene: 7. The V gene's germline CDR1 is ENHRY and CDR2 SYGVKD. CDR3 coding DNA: TGTGCCATCAGTGCACGGGGGGGCCTCCCCTACGAGCAGTACTTC. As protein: CAISARGGLPYEQYF.

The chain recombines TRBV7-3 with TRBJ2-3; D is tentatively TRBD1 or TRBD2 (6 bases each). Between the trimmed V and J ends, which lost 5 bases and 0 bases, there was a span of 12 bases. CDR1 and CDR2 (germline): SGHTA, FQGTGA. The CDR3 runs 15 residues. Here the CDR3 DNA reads TGTGCCAGCAGCAAGGGGGGTTTCAGCACAGATACGCAGTATTTT. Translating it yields CASSKGGFSTDTQYF. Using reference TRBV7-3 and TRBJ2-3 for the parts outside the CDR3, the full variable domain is GAGVSQTPSNKVTEKGKYVELRCDPISGHTALYWYRQSLGQGPEFLIYFQGTGAADDSGLPNDRFFAVRPEGSVSTLKIQRTERGDSAVYLCASSKGGFSTDTQYFGPGTRLTVL.

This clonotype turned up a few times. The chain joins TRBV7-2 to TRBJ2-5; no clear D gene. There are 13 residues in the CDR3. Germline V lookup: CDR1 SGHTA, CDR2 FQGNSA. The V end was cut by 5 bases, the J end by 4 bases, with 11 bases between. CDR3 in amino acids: CASSPDRAETQYF. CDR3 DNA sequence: TGTGCCAGCAGCCCCGATCGTGCAGAGACCCAGTACTTC.

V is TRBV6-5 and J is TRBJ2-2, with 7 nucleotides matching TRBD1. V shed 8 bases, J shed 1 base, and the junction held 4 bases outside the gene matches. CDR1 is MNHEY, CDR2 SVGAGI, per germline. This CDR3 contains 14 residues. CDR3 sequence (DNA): TGTGCCAGCCGCACAGGGGAGAACACCGGGGAGCTGTTTTTT. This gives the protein CASRTGENTGELFF.

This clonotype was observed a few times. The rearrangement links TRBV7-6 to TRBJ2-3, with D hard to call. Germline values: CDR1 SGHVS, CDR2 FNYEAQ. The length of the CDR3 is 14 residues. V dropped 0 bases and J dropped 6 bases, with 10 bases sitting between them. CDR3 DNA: TGTGCCAGCAGCTTAGCATTGTTGGGGGATACGCAGTATTTT. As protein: CASSLALLGDTQYF.

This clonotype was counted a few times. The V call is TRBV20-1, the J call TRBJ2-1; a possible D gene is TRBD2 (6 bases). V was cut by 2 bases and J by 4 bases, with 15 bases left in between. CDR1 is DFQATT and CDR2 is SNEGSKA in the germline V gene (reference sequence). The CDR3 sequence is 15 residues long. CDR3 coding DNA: TGCAGTGCTAGACCCGGACTACAAGGTTACAATGAGCAGTTCTTC. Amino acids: CSARPGLQGYNEQFF.

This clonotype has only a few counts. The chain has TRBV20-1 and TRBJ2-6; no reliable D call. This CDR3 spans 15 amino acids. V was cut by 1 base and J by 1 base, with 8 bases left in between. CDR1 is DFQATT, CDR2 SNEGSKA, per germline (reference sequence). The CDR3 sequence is CSARALGSGANVLTF. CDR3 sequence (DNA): TGCAGTGCTAGAGCCCTAGGGTCTGGGGCCAACGTCCTGACTTTC.

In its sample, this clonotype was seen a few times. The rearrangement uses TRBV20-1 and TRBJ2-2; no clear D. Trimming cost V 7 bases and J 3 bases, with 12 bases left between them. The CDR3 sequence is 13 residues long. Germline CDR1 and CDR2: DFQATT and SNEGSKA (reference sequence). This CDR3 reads CSGSREYTGELFF. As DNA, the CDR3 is TGCAGTGGAAGTAGGGAATACACCGGGGAGCTGTTTTTT.

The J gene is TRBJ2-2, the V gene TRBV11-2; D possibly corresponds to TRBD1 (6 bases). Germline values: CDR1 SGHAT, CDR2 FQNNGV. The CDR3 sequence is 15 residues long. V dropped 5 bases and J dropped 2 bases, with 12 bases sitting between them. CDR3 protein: CASSPRTDNTGELFF. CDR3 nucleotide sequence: TGTGCCAGCAGCCCCCGGACAGACAACACCGGGGAGCTGTTTTTT.

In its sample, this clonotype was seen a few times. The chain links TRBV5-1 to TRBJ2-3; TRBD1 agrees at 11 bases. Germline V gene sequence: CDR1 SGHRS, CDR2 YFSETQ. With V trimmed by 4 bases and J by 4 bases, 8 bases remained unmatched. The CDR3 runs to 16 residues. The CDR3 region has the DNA TGCGCCAGCAGCGAACGGACAGGGGGCAGATCAGATACGCAGTATTTT. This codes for CASSERTGGRSDTQYF.

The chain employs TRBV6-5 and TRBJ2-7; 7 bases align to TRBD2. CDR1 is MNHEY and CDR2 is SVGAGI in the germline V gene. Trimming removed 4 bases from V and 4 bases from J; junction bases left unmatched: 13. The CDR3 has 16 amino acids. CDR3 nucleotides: TGTGCCAGCAGTTCGGGTCTTGGGAGGGATAATTACGAGCAGTACTTC. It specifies CASSSGLGRDNYEQYF.

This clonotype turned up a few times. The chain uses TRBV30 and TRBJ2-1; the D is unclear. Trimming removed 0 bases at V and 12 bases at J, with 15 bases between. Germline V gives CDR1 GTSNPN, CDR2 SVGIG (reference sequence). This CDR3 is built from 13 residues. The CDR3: CAWSVRPTPRQFF. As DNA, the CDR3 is TGTGCCTGGAGTGTAAGGCCGACACCCAGGCAGTTCTTC.

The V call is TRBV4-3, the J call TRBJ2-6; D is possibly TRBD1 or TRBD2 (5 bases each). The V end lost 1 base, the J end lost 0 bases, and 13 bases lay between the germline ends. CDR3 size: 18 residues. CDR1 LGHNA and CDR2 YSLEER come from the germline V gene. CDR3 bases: TGCGCCAGCAGCCAAGGGAGGACACGATACTCTGGGGCCAACGTCCTGACTTTC. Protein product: CASSQGRTRYSGANVLTF.

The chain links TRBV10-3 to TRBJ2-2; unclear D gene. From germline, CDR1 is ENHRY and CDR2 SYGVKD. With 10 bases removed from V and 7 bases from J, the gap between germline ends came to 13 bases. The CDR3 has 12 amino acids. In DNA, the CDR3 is TGTGCCACTGGAACGGAAGGCGGGGAGCTGTTTTTT. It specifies CATGTEGGELFF.

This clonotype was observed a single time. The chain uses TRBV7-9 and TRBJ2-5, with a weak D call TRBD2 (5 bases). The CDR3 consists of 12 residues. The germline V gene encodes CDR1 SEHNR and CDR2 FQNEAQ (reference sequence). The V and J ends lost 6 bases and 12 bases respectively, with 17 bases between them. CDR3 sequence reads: CASSRDYSRKYF. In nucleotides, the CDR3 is TGTGCCAGCAGTCGGGATTATTCGCGGAAGTACTTC.

DNA of the CDR3: TGCAGTGCTAGACAGGGGGTTAGGACCGGGGAGCTGTTTTTT. This gives the protein CSARQGVRTGELFF. V is TRBV20-1 and J is TRBJ2-2, with 7 bases matching TRBD1. Trimming removed 2 bases from V and 5 bases from J; junction bases left unmatched: 5. The CDR3 has 14 amino acids. Looked up from germline, CDR1 is DFQATT and CDR2 is SNEGSKA (reference sequence).

The chain's CDR3 is CAISESETGGYGYTF. The DNA of the CDR3 is TGTGCCATCAGTGAAAGCGAGACAGGGGGCTATGGCTACACCTTC. This chain links TRBV10-3 with TRBJ1-2; 9 positions agree with TRBD1. The trim removed 3 bases at V and 4 bases at J, leaving 6 bases unmatched. The length of the CDR3 is 15 residues. Germline V lookup: CDR1 ENHRY, CDR2 SYGVKD.

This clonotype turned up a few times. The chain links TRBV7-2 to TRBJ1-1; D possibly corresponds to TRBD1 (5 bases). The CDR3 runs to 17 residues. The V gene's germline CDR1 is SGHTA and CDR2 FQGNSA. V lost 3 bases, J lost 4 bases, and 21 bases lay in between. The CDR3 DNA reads TGTGCCAGCAGCTTGGGGGACCTCTTCCAAGGTGCCACTGAAGCTTTCTTT. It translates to CASSLGDLFQGATEAFF.

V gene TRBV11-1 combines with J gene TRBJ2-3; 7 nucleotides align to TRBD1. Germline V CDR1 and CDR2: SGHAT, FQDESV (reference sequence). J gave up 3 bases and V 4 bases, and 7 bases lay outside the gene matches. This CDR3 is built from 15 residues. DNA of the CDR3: TGTGCCAGCAGCTACAGGGACAGTAGGACAGATACGCAGTATTTT. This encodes CASSYRDSRTDTQYF.

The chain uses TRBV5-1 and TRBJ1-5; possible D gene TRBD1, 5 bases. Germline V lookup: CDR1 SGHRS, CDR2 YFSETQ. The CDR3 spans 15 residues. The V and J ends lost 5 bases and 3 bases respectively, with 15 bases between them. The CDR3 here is CASSPGPWDNQPQHF. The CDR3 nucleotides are TGCGCCAGCAGTCCGGGACCGTGGGACAATCAGCCCCAGCATTTT.

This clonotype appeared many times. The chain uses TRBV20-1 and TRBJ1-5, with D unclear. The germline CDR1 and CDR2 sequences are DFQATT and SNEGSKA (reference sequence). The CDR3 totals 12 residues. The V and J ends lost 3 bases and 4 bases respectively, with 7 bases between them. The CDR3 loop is CSASRVNQPQHF. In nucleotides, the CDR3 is TGCAGTGCTAGTAGGGTGAATCAGCCCCAGCATTTT.